The 2 T cell receptor beta chains below all came from one sample that was sequenced in a study of T-cell memory formation after mild COVID-19. TCRdb used MiXCR to reprocess the 5' RACE reads, holding one entry per CDR3 protein. Of more than 300,000 distinct CDR3 sequences listed, roughly 13% were seen once; the top ten hold roughly 21%. The sequenced sample consisted of PBMCs or a T cell subset sorted from them (not recorded which). The receptors shown here come from a man aged 18 to 30 who had mild COVID-19 (a few samples of this study predate the infection). Cell type and time point are not known.

The chain couples TRBV12-3 or TRBV12-4 to TRBJ1-3; D is uncertain. The CDR3 spans 14 residues. Trimming took off 7 bases at V and 2 bases at J, with 12 bases between the two ends. The CDR3 bases are TGTGCCAGCACCCGATTACCCCCTGGAAACACCATATATTTT. Its protein is CASTRLPPGNTIYF.

This clonotype was counted only a few times. The chain combines TRBV12-3 or TRBV12-4 with TRBJ2-5, with TRBD1 matching 7 bases. Losses at the gene ends were 5 bases for V and 3 bases for J; bases not matched to a gene: 3. The CDR3 covers 13 residues. Here the CDR3 reads CASSRDRKETQYF. The CDR3 nucleotides read TGTGCCAGCAGTAGGGACAGAAAAGAGACCCAGTACTTC.